This T cell receptor beta chain came from a study of blood T cell repertoires in COVID-19. Across the study: Material from acute and convalescent COVID-19 was sourced from the United States, Italy and Spain. T cells, B-cell-depleted T cells, or PBMCs supplied cDNA or gDNA.

Original data processing: Scientists estimated how many nucleated cells there were by amplifying reference gene primers. TCRdb keeps only in-frame clones here, not all; method: immunoSEQ multiplex PCR. The D gene and trimming were derived from the DNA, and the V and J assignments and clone size from that table. The top ten hold more than 6% of the sample, which has under 300,000 clones, around 85% seen once. CDR1 and CDR2 from the germline V gene are SGHVS and FNYEAQ. Germline trimming cut 3 bases from V and 7 bases from J; bases unmatched to any gene: 8. The CDR3 is 15 residues long. The origin of this receptor is an older woman with active or convalescent COVID-19. The sequencing sample was made of peripheral blood. The chain links TRBV7-6 to TRBJ2-1; TRBD2 matches 8 bases. CDR3 DNA sequence: TGTGCCAGCAGCTTGGGAGCGGGAGTCGCAAATGAGCAGTTCTTC. It encodes CASSLGAGVANEQFF. The full variable domain, its missing parts supplied by reference TRBV7-6 and TRBJ2-1, is GAGVSQSPRYKVTKRGQDVALRCDPISGHVSLYWYRQALGQGPEFLTYFNYEAQQDKSGLPNDRFSAERPEGSISTLTIQRTEQRDSAMYRCASSLGAGVANEQFFGPGTRLTVL.